This TCR beta chain was captured by sequencing in a study of T cells in Graves' hyperthyroidism and ophthalmopathy. Amplification of TCR beta CDR3 regions used RNA as the template. A first-round RT-PCR of the TCR CDR3 used the HTBI primer set. TCRdb re-analysed the multiplex PCR reads in MiXCR, keeping a single row per CDR3 protein. The sample contains about 46,000 distinct CDR3 sequences, approximately 50% of which appear only once. Sequenced material: peripheral blood or thyroid tissue (not recorded which). The clonotype was recovered from a woman between 45 and 60 years old with Graves' hyperthyroidism.

CDR3 amino acids: CASSRDTTGPYEQYF. In DNA, the CDR3 is TGTGCCAGCAGCAGGGACACGACAGGGCCCTACGAGCAGTACTTC. The V gene is TRBV7-9, the J gene TRBJ2-7; TRBD1 agrees at 7 bases. Germline V gene sequence: CDR1 SEHNR, CDR2 FQNEAQ (reference sequence). The CDR3 runs 15 residues. V gave up 5 bases and J gave up 2 bases; unmatched junction bases: 9.